This record concerns one T cell receptor (beta chain) sequence. Antigen unknown. This record belongs to a study of OX40 agonist ivuxolimab in advanced cancers. The study, taken as a whole, reports: Relative to CD4+, CD8+ T cells held more expanded clones on average.

Method: immunoSEQ multiplex PCR; TCRdb's copy keeps in-frame clones and lacks some. The sample consists of tens of thousands of clones, about four fifths of them appearing once. Trimming cost V 2 bases and J 0 bases; bases outside gene matches: 3. CDR1 MGHRA and CDR2 YSYEKL come from the germline V gene. This CDR3 has 16 amino acids. At baseline, cycle 4 day 1, and cycle 7 day 1, blood was sampled. V and J are TRBV4-1 and TRBJ2-5; 10 nucleotides align to TRBD2. This clonotype was obtained from an adult with an advanced solid tumor such as melanoma, head and neck, liver or kidney cancer. Sequencing used CD4+ or CD8+ T cells sorted from blood, obtained in a trial of the OX40 agonist ivuxolimab. This CDR3 is CASSQTSGEYQETQYF. CDR3 bases: TGCGCCAGCAGCCAAACTAGCGGGGAGTACCAAGAGACCCAGTACTTC.